This TCR beta chain stems from a study of blood T cell repertoires in COVID-19. Whole-study context: Sources were T cells, B-cell-depleted T cells, or PBMCs; the material itself was cDNA or gDNA.

Assignments of participants to cohorts depended upon their own reported clinical history. Repertoires were generated with immunoSEQ multiplex PCR, while TCRdb's copy carries only in-frame clones and drops some. The data contain under 250,000 clones, roughly 85% of them singletons. The junction had 10 bases not matched to a gene; V was cut back by 2 bases and J by 4 bases. The CDR3 runs to 17 residues. Germline loops: CDR1 SGHRS, CDR2 YFSETQ. The specimen was PBMCs or T cells enriched from blood (not recorded which). The chain recombines TRBV5-1 with TRBJ1-3, with 9 bases identical to TRBD1. This receptor was taken from a woman aged 45-60 years with acute COVID-19. The CDR3 sequence is CASSFGSTGGRGNTIYF. As DNA, the CDR3 is TGCGCCAGCAGCTTTGGGAGCACAGGGGGCAGGGGAAACACCATATATTTT.